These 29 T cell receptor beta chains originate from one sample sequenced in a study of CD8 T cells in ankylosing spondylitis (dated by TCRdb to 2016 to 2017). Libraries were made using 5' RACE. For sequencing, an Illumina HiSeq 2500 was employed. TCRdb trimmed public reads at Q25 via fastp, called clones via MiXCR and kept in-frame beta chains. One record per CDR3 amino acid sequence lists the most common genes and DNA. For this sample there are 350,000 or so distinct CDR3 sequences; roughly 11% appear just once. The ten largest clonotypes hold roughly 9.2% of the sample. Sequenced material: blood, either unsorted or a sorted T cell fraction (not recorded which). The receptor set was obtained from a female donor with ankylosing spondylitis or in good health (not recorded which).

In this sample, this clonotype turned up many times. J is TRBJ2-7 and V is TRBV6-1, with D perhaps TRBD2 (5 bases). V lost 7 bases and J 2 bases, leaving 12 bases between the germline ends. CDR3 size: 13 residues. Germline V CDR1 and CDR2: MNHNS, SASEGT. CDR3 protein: CASTKPGTYEQYF. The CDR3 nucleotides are TGTGCCAGCACTAAACCCGGGACCTACGAGCAGTACTTC.

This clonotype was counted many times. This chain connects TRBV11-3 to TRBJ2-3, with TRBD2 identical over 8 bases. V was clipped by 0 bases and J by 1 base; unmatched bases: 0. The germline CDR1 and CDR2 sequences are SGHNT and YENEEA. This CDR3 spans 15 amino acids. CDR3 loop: CASSLETSGTDTQYF. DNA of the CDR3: TGTGCCAGCAGCTTAGAGACTAGCGGCACAGATACGCAGTATTTT.

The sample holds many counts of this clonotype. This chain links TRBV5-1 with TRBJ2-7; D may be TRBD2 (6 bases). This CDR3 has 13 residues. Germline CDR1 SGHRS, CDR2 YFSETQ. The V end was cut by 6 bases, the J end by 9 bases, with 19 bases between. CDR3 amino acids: CASKAGGSLGQYF. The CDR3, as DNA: TGCGCCAGCAAGGCTGGAGGGTCCCTCGGGCAGTACTTC. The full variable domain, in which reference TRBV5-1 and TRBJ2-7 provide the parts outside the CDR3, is KAGVTQTPRYLIKTRGQQVTLSCSPISGHRSVSWYQQTPGQGLQFLFEYFSETQRNKGNFPGRFSGRQFSNSRSEMNVSTLELGDSALYLCASKAGGSLGQYFGPGTRLTVT.

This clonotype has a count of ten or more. The DNA of the CDR3 is TGTGCCAGCAGCTTAGCAGCGGGTACCTCCTACGAGCAGTACTTC. Protein: CASSLAAGTSYEQYF. This sequence joins TRBV7-2 and TRBJ2-7; tentatively, D is TRBD2 (6 bases). The V and J ends lost 0 bases and 0 bases respectively, with 9 bases between them. Germline CDR1 SGHTA, CDR2 FQGNSA. The CDR3 is 15 residues long.

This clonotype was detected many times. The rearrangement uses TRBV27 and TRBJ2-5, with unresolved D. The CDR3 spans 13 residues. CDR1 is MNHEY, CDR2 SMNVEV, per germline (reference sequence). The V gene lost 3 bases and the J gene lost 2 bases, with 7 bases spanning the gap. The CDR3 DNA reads TGTGCCAGCAGTTTCGCCAGTCAAGAGACCCAGTACTTC. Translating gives CASSFASQETQYF.

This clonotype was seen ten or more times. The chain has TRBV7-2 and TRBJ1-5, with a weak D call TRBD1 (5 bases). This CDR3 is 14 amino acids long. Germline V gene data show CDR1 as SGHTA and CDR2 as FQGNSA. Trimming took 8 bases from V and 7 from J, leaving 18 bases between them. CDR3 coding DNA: TGTGCCAGCGTCGCGGGGGTGTCTGGACAGCCCCAGCATTTT. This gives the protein CASVAGVSGQPQHF.

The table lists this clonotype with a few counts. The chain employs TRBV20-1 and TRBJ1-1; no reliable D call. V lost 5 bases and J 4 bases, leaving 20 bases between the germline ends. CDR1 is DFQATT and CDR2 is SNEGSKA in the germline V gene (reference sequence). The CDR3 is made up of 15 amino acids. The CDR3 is CSAPSGIPGSTEAFF. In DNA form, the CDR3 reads TGCAGTGCTCCATCCGGGATACCGGGTAGCACTGAAGCTTTCTTT.

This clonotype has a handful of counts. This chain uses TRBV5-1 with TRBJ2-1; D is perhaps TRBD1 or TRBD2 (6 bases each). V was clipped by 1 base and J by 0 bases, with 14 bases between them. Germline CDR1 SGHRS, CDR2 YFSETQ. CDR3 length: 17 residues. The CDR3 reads CASSLSGQGSSYNEQFF. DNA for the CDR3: TGCGCCAGCAGCTTGAGCGGGCAGGGGAGCTCCTACAATGAGCAGTTCTTC.

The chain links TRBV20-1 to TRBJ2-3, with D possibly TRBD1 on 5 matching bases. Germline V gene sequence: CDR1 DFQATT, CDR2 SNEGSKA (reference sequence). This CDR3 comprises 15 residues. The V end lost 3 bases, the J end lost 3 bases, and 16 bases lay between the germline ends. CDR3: CSASLRTGETDTQYF. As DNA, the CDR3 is TGCAGTGCTAGCCTTCGAACAGGAGAGACAGATACGCAGTATTTT.

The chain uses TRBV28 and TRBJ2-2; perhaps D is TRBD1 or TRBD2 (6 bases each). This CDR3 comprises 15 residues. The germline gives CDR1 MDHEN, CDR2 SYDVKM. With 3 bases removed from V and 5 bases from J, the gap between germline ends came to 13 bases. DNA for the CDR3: TGTGCCAGCAGTTTTTCCGGGGGCAGAACCGGGGAGCTGTTTTTT. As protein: CASSFSGGRTGELFF.

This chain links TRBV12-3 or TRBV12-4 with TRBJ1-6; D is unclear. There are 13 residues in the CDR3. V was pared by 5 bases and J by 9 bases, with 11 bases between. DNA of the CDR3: TGTGCCAGCAGTCGTTATTTAGGTTCACCCCTCCACTTT. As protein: CASSRYLGSPLHF.

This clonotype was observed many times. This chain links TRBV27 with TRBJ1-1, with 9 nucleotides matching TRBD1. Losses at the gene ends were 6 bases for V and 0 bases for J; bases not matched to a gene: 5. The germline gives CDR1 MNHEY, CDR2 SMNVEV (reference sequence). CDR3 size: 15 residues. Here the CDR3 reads CASRRQGVMNTEAFF. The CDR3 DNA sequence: TGTGCCAGCAGAAGACAGGGGGTTATGAACACTGAAGCTTTCTTT.

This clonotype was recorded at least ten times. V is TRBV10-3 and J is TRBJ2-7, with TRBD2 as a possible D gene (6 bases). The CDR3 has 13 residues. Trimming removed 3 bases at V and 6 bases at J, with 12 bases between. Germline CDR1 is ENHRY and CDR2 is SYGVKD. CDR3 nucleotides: TGTGCCATCAGTGACCTTCGGGGGAGCGAGCAGTACTTC. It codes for CAISDLRGSEQYF.

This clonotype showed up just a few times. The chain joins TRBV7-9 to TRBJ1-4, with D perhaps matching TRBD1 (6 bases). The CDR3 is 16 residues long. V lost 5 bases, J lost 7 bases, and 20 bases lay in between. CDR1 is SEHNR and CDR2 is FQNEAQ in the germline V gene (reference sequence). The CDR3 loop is CASSPGVDRFREKLFF. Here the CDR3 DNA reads TGTGCCAGCAGCCCGGGCGTGGACAGATTTCGTGAAAAACTGTTTTTT.

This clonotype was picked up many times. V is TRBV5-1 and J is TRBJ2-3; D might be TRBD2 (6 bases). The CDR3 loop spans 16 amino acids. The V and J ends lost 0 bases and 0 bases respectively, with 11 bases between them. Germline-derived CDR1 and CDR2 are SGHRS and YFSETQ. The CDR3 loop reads CASSLGASDSTDTQYF. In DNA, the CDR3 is TGCGCCAGCAGCTTGGGGGCTAGCGATAGCACAGATACGCAGTATTTT.

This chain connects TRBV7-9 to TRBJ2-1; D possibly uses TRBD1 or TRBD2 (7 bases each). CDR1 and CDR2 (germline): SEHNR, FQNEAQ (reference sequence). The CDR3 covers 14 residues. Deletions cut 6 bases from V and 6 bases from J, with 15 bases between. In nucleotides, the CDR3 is TGTGCCAGCAGGCGACAGGGAGGGAGCAATGAGCAGTTCTTC. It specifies CASRRQGGSNEQFF.

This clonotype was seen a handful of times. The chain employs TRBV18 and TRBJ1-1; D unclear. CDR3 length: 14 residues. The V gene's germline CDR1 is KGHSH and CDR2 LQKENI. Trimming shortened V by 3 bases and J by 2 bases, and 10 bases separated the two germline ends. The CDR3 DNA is TGTGCCAGCTCACCCAGTTCCTCAAACACTGAAGCTTTCTTT. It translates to CASSPSSSNTEAFF.

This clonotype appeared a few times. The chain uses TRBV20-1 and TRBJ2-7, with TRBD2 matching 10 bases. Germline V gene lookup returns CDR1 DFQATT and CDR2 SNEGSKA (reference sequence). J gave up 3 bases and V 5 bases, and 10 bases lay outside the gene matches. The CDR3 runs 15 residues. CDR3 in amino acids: CSAQLAGVRRYEQYF. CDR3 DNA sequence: TGCAGTGCTCAGCTAGCGGGGGTCCGTCGCTACGAGCAGTACTTC.

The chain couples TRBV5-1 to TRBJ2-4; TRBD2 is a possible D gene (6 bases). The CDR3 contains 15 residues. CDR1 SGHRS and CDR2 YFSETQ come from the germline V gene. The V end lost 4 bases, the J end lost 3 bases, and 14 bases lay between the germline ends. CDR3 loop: CASSPGGVVKNIQYF. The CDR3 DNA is TGCGCCAGCAGCCCCGGAGGGGTGGTCAAAAACATTCAGTACTTC.

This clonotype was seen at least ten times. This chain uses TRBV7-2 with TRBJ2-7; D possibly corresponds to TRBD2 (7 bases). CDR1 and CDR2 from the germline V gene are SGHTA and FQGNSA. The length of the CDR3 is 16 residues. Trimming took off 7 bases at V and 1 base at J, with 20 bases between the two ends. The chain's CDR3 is CASKPKGGVDSYEQYF. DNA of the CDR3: TGTGCCAGCAAGCCAAAAGGGGGGGTAGATTCCTACGAGCAGTACTTC.

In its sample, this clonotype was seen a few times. The CDR3 sequence: CASSLAGSGVPLHF. As DNA, the CDR3 is TGTGCCAGCAGCTTAGCGGGGTCGGGGGTACCCCTCCACTTT. This chain uses TRBV7-9 with TRBJ1-6, with D perhaps matching TRBD1 (5 bases). The CDR3 loop spans 14 amino acids. Germline loops: CDR1 SEHNR, CDR2 FQNEAQ (reference sequence). Trimming cost V 0 bases and J 12 bases, with 12 bases left between them.

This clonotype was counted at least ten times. The CDR3 nucleotides read TGTGCCAGCAGCCCGATAAAGACTGGAAACACCATATATTTT. Protein: CASSPIKTGNTIYF. This chain uses TRBV7-8 with TRBJ1-3; D is ambiguous. The germline gives CDR1 SGHVS, CDR2 FQNEAQ. The CDR3 runs to 14 residues. V was shortened by 5 bases and J by 2 bases, with 10 bases between the two germline ends.

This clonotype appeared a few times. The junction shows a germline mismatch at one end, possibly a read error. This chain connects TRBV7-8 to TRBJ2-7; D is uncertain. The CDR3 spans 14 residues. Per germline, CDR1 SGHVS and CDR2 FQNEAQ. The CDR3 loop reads CASSLRAFSNEQYF. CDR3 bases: TGTGCCAGCAGCCTCCGCGCCTTCTCCAACGAGCAGTACTTC.

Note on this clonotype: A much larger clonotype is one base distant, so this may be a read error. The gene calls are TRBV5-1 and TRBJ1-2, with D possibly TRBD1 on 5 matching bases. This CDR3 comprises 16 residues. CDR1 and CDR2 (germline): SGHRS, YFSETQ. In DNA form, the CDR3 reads TGCGCCAGCAGCTTGGGTCCGGGACGGGGTAACTATGGCGACACCTTC. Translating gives CASSLGPGRGNYGDTF.

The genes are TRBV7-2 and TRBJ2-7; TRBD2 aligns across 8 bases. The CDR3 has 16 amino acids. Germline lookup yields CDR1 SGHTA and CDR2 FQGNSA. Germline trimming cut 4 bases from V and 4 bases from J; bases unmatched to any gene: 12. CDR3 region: CASSSRAAGGRYEQYF. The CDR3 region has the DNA TGTGCCAGCAGCTCCCGGGCGGCGGGGGGTCGATACGAGCAGTACTTC. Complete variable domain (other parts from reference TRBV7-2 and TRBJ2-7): GAGVSQSPSNKVTEKGKDVELRCDPISGHTALYWYRQSLGQGLEFLIYFQGNSAPDKSGLPSDRFSAERTGGSVSTLTIQRTQQEDSAVYLCASSSRAAGGRYEQYFGPGTRLTVT.

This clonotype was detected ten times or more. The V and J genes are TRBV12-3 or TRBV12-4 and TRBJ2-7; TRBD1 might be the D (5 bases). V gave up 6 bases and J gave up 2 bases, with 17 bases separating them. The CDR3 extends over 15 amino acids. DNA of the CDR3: TGTGCCAGCAGCCAGGGCAGGACGGCTACCTACGAGCAGTACTTC. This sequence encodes CASSQGRTATYEQYF.

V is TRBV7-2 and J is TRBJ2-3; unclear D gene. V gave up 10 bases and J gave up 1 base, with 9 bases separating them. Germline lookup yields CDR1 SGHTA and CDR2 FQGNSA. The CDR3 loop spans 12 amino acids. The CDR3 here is CATSRRTDTQYF. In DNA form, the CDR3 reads TGTGCCACCTCACGGCGCACAGATACGCAGTATTTT.

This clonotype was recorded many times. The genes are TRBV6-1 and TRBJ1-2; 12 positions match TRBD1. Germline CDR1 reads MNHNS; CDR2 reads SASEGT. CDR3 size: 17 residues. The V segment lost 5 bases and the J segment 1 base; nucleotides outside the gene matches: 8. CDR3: CASSRDRGPYLNYGYTF. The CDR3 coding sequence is TGTGCCAGCAGTCGGGACAGGGGGCCCTATCTTAACTATGGCTACACCTTC.

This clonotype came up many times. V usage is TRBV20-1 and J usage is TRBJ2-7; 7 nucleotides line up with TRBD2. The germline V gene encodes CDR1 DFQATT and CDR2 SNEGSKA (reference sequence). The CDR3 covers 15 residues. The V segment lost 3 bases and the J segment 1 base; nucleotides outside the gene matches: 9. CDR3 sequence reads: CSARDPGLPSYEQYF. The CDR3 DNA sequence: TGCAGTGCTAGGGATCCGGGACTACCATCCTACGAGCAGTACTTC.